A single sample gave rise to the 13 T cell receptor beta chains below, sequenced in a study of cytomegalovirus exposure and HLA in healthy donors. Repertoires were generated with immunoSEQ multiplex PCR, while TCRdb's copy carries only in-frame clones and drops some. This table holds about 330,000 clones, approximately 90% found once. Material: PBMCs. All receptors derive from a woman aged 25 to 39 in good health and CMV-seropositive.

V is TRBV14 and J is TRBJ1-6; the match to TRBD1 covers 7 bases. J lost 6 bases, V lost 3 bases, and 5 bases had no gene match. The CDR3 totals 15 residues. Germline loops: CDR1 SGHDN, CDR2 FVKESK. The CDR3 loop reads CASSQTRGGNSPLHF. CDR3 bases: TGTGCCAGCAGCCAGACCAGGGGGGGTAATTCACCCCTCCACTTT. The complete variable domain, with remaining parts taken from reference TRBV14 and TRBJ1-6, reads EAGVTQFPSHSVIEKGQTVTLRCDPISGHDNLYWYRRVMGKEIKFLLHFVKESKQDESGMPNNRFLAERTGGTYSTLKVQPAELEDSGVYFCASSQTRGGNSPLHFGNGTRLTVT.

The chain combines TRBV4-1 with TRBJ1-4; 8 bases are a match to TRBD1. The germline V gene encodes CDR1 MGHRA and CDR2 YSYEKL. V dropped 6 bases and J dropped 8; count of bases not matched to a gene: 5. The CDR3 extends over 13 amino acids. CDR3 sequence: CASRGQGAEKLFF. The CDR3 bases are TGCGCCAGCAGGGGGCAGGGGGCGGAAAAACTGTTTTTT.

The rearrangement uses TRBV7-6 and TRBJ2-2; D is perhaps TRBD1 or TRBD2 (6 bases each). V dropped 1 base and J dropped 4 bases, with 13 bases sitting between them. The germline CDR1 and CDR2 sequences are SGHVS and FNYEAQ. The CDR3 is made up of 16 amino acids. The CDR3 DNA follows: TGTGCCAGCAGCTTAGTGGTGGGGGGCCTCACCGGGGAGCTGTTTTTT. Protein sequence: CASSLVVGGLTGELFF.

This CDR3 reads CASSRGSGRADEQYF. The CDR3 nucleotides read TGTGCCAGCTCCAGGGGTAGCGGGAGGGCCGACGAGCAGTACTTC. The chain links TRBV18 to TRBJ2-7; TRBD2 matches at 11 bases. V lost 6 bases to trimming and J lost 5 bases; unmatched junction nucleotides: 9. The germline V gene encodes CDR1 KGHSH and CDR2 LQKENI. CDR3 length: 15 amino acids.

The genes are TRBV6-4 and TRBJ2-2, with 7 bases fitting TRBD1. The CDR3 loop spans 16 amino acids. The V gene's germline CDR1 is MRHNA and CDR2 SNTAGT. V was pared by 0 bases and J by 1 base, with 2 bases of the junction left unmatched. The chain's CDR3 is CASSDSGGKNTGELFF. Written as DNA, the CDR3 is TGTGCCAGCAGTGACTCAGGGGGCAAGAACACCGGGGAGCTGTTTTTT.

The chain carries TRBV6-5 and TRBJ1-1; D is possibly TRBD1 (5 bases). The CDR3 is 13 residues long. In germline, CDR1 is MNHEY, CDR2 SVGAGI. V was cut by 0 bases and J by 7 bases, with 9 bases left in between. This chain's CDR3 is CASSYSGADEAFF. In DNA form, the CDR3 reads TGTGCCAGCAGTTACTCAGGGGCTGATGAAGCTTTCTTT.

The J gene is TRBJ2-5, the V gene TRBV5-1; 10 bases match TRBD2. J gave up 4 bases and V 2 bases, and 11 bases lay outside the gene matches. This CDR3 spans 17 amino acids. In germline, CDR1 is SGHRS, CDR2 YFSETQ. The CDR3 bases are TGCGCCAGCAGCTTCTTTTTAGCGGGAGGAGGAGGAGAGACCCAGTACTTC. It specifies CASSFFLAGGGGETQYF. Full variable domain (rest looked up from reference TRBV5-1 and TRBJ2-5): KAGVTQTPRYLIKTRGQQVTLSCSPISGHRSVSWYQQTPGQGLQFLFEYFSETQRNKGNFPGRFSGRQFSNSRSEMNVSTLELGDSALYLCASSFFLAGGGGETQYFGPGTRLLVL.

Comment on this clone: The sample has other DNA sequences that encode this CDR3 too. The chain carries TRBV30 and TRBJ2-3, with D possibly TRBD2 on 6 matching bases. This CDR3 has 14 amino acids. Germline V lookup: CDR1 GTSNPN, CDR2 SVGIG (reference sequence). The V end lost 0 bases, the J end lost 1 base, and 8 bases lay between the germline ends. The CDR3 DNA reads TGTGCCTGGAGTGTACCGGGGGGCACAGATACGCAGTATTTT. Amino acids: CAWSVPGGTDTQYF.

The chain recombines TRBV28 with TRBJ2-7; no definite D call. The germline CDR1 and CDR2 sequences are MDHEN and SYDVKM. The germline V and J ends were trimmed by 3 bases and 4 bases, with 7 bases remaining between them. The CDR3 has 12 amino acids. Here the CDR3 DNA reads TGTGCCAGCAGTTTTGGGCCGTACGAGCAGTACTTC. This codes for CASSFGPYEQYF.

The CDR3, as DNA: TGCAGCGCTTCCTTGGGGACTAATCAGCCCCAGCATTTT. It yields the protein CSASLGTNQPQHF. The chain combines TRBV29-1 with TRBJ1-5; tentative D call: TRBD1 (5 bases). Germline loops: CDR1 SQVTM, CDR2 ANQGSEA. The CDR3 is made up of 13 amino acids. The V end was cut by 7 bases, the J end by 4 bases, with 14 bases between.

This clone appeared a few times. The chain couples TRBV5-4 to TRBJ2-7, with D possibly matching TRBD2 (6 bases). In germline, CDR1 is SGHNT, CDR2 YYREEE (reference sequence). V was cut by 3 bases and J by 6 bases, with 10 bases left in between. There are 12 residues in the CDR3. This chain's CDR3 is CASSSGSLEQYF. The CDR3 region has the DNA TGTGCCAGCAGCTCCGGGAGCCTCGAGCAGTACTTC. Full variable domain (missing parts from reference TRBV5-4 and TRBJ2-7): ETGVTQSPTHLIKTRGQQVTLRCSSQSGHNTVSWYQQALGQGPQFIFQYYREEENGRGNFPPRFSGLQFPNYSSELNVNALELDDSALYLCASSSGSLEQYFGPGTRLTVT.

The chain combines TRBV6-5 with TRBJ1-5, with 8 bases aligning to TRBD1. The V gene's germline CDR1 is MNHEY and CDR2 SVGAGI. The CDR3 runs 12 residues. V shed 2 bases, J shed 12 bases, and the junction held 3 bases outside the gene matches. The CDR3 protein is CASSYRTGRQHF. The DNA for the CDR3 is TGTGCCAGCAGTTACCGGACAGGGCGCCAGCATTTT.

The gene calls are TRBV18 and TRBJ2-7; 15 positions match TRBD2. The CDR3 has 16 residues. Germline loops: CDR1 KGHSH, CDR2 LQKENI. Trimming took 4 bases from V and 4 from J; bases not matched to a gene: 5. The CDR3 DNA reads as TGTGCCAGCTCACGAGGACTAGCGGGAGGGAGTTACGAGCAGTACTTC. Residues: CASSRGLAGGSYEQYF.